This entry lists 21 T cell receptor beta chains sequenced from one sample in a study of blood T cell repertoires in COVID-19. Here immunoSEQ multiplex PCR was the method, and the copy in TCRdb shows in-frame clones only, minus some. The sample records 90,000 to 100,000 clones, approximately 86% being singletons. The sequenced sample was peripheral blood. These receptors were taken from a man between 50 and 59 years old with acute or convalescent COVID-19.

This rearrangement joins TRBV11-2 to TRBJ2-7; possibly TRBD2 for D (6 bases). The CDR3 is 15 residues long. Germline-derived CDR1 and CDR2 are SGHAT and FQNNGV. V was pared by 5 bases and J by 9 bases, with 23 bases between. CDR3 residues: CASSQEDIPRRGQYF. CDR3 bases: TGTGCCAGCAGCCAGGAGGACATCCCTAGGAGGGGGCAGTACTTC.

The chain couples TRBV7-8 to TRBJ2-7, with TRBD1 matching 8 bases. CDR1 and CDR2 from the germline V gene are SGHVS and FQNEAQ. The CDR3 has 14 residues. Trimming at V came to 5 bases and at J to 10 bases, leaving 13 bases not matched to a gene. In DNA, the CDR3 is TGTGCCAGCAGCCGACAGGGGATCACCCCCGTCCAGTACTTC. Its protein is CASSRQGITPVQYF. Drawing the rest from reference TRBV7-8 and TRBJ2-7, the complete variable domain is GAGVSQSPRYKVAKRGQDVALRCDPISGHVSLFWYQQALGQGPEFLTYFQNEAQLDKSGLPSDRFFAERPEGSVSTLKIQRTQQEDSAVYLCASSRQGITPVQYFGPGTRLTVT.

This chain joins TRBV5-6 and TRBJ2-7, with 13 bases fitting TRBD2. CDR1 and CDR2 from the germline V gene are SGHDT and YYEEEE. This CDR3 has 16 residues. The junction had 8 bases not matched to a gene; V was cut back by 4 bases and J by 4 bases. The CDR3 loop is CASSPSGLAGLYEQYF. The CDR3 region has the DNA TGTGCCAGCAGCCCATCGGGACTAGCGGGATTGTACGAGCAGTACTTC.

The CDR3 loop is CASSYSRPGNTIYF. CDR3 DNA: TGTGCCAGCAGTTACTCTAGGCCCGGAAACACCATATATTTT. The genes are TRBV28 and TRBJ1-3; no definite D call. The CDR3 covers 14 residues. Trimming shortened V by 4 bases and J by 4 bases, and 11 bases separated the two germline ends. Germline CDR1 and CDR2: MDHEN and SYDVKM.

This clone has a handful of counts. The rearrangement links TRBV5-4 to TRBJ2-1; 8 positions agree with TRBD2. Germline trimming cut 3 bases from V and 3 bases from J; bases unmatched to any gene: 2. CDR3 length: 14 residues. Looked up from germline, CDR1 is SGHNT and CDR2 is YYREEE (reference sequence). CDR3: CASSSLAGYNEQFF. Written as DNA, the CDR3 is TGTGCCAGCAGCTCCCTAGCGGGCTACAATGAGCAGTTCTTC.

V usage is TRBV11-3 and J usage is TRBJ2-1, with 9 bases matching TRBD1. This CDR3 has 16 residues. Unmatched junction bases numbered 15, after V lost 5 bases and J lost 10 bases. The germline gives CDR1 SGHNT, CDR2 YENEEA. The CDR3 loop is CASSQYSGQGLGEQFF. For the CDR3, the DNA is TGTGCCAGCAGCCAATACTCGGGACAGGGTTTGGGGGAGCAGTTCTTC.

The rearrangement links TRBV10-1 to TRBJ2-2, with 11 positions matching TRBD1. V dropped 3 bases and J dropped 6; count of bases not matched to a gene: 3. CDR1 and CDR2 from the germline V gene are WNHNN and SYGVQD (reference sequence). The CDR3 length is 15 residues. The CDR3: CASSETGQGAGELFF. As DNA, the CDR3 is TGCGCCAGCAGTGAAACGGGACAGGGGGCCGGGGAGCTGTTTTTT.

To note about this clone: Additional DNA sequences in this sample encode the identical CDR3. The J gene is TRBJ2-7, the V gene TRBV5-1; 9 nucleotides line up with TRBD1. CDR1 and CDR2 from the germline V gene are SGHRS and YFSETQ. Trimming at V came to 2 bases and at J to 2 bases, leaving 5 bases not matched to a gene. This CDR3 spans 15 amino acids. For the CDR3, the DNA is TGCGCCAGCAGCTTTTGGACAGGGGCTACCTACGAGCAGTACTTC. This codes for CASSFWTGATYEQYF.

The chain is built from TRBV20-1 and TRBJ2-1, with D possibly matching TRBD2 (6 bases). Germline V gene sequence: CDR1 DFQATT, CDR2 SNEGSKA (reference sequence). V lost 3 bases to trimming and J lost 9 bases, with 15 bases between them. There are 13 residues in the CDR3. The CDR3 here is CSASTASVSEQFF. CDR3 nucleotide sequence: TGCAGTGCTAGTACCGCTAGCGTGAGTGAGCAGTTCTTC.

The rearrangement links TRBV29-1 to TRBJ1-2; D perhaps matches TRBD1 (5 bases). V was shortened by 3 bases and J by 3 bases, with 17 bases between the two germline ends. The CDR3 extends over 15 amino acids. Germline CDR1 and CDR2: SQVTM and ANQGSEA. The CDR3 DNA follows: TGCAGCGTTGAGGGCGCGTACGGGGGGGACTATGGCTACACCTTC. Its protein product is CSVEGAYGGDYGYTF.

This clone was seen a single time. The gene calls are TRBV5-1 and TRBJ1-5, with no clear D. With 0 bases removed from V and 3 bases from J, the gap between germline ends came to 7 bases. The CDR3 loop spans 14 amino acids. Germline V gene data show CDR1 as SGHRS and CDR2 as YFSETQ. The CDR3 sequence: CASSLAGNNQPQHF. DNA of the CDR3: TGCGCCAGCAGCTTGGCGGGTAACAATCAGCCCCAGCATTTT.

The chain employs TRBV7-9 and TRBJ2-2, with 15 positions matching TRBD2. J lost 0 bases, V lost 3 bases, and 5 bases had no gene match. This CDR3 has 19 residues. Per the germline V gene, CDR1 is SEHNR and CDR2 is FQNEAQ (reference sequence). This CDR3 reads CASSLGGLAGGANTGELFF. The CDR3 DNA is TGTGCCAGCAGCTTGGGGGGACTAGCGGGAGGTGCGAACACCGGGGAGCTGTTTTTT.

CDR3 sequence (DNA): TGTGCCAGCAGCCATAATAGGGGCGTCTCCTACAATGAGCAGTTCTTC. This gives the protein CASSHNRGVSYNEQFF. The chain links TRBV28 to TRBJ2-1, with a weak D call TRBD1 (5 bases). This CDR3 spans 16 amino acids. Germline-derived CDR1 and CDR2 are MDHEN and SYDVKM. With 6 bases removed from V and 0 bases from J, the gap between germline ends came to 15 bases.

V is TRBV7-2 and J is TRBJ1-1; D gene ambiguous. The CDR3 is 14 amino acids. In germline, CDR1 is SGHTA, CDR2 FQGNSA. Trimming took 4 bases from V and 1 from J, leaving 10 bases between them. The CDR3 nucleotides read TGTGCCAGCAGCTCCTCAGCGGGGAACACTGAAGCTTTCTTT. It codes for CASSSSAGNTEAFF.

The chain joins TRBV3-1 (or the pseudogene TRBV3-2) to TRBJ2-7; 7 nucleotides align to TRBD1. The CDR3 is 13 residues long. The germline gives CDR1 LGHDT, CDR2 YNNKEL (reference sequence). The V and J ends lost 6 bases and 2 bases, in that order; junction bases with no gene match: 4. CDR3 coding DNA: TGTGCCAGCAGACAAACAGGGGCCTACGAGCAGTACTTC. This codes for CASRQTGAYEQYF.

The rearrangement uses TRBV9 and TRBJ2-5, with 12 bases matching TRBD2. This CDR3 is built from 16 residues. Germline CDR1 reads SGDLS; CDR2 reads YYNGEE. The V and J ends lost 0 bases and 4 bases, in that order; junction bases with no gene match: 4. CDR3 bases: TGTGCCAGCAGCGTAGGACTAGCGGGAGTGATAGAGACCCAGTACTTC. It is translated as CASSVGLAGVIETQYF.

The V call is TRBV11-3, the J call TRBJ1-2; possibly TRBD1 for D (6 bases). Germline V CDR1 and CDR2: SGHNT, YENEEA. The CDR3 runs to 15 residues. V shed 0 bases and J shed 6 bases, with 14 bases lying between them. The CDR3 protein is CASSLDQRGADGYTF. CDR3 DNA: TGTGCCAGCAGCTTAGATCAACGGGGGGCGGATGGCTACACCTTC. Filled out from reference TRBV11-3 and TRBJ1-2, the complete variable domain reads EAGVVQSPRYKIIEKKQPVAFWCNPISGHNTLYWYLQNLGQGPELLIRYENEEAVDDSQLPKDRFSAERLKGVDSTLKIQPAELGDSAVYLCASSLDQRGADGYTFGSGTRLTVV.

The chain recombines TRBV6-5 with TRBJ1-2; D remains unclear. V was cut by 2 bases and J by 3 bases, with 7 bases left in between. The germline V gene has CDR1 MNHEY and CDR2 SVGAGI. CDR3 length: 13 amino acids. As DNA, the CDR3 is TGTGCCAGCAGTTACAATCCTTACTATGGCTACACCTTC. Its protein is CASSYNPYYGYTF.

The gene calls are TRBV6-6 and TRBJ1-6; possibly TRBD1 for D (6 bases). Looked up from germline, CDR1 is MNHNY and CDR2 is SVGAGI (reference sequence). This CDR3 spans 15 amino acids. Trimming cost V 2 bases and J 10 bases, with 15 bases left between them. Here the CDR3 DNA reads TGTGCCAGCAGTTACGTAGGGGGGGCAGGGTCACCCCTCCACTTT. Amino acid sequence: CASSYVGGAGSPLHF.

V usage is TRBV5-4 and J usage is TRBJ2-5; TRBD1 is a possible D gene (5 bases). CDR3 length equals 12 residues. V lost 4 bases and J lost 2, with 6 bases in between. Germline V gene sequence: CDR1 SGHNT, CDR2 YYREEE (reference sequence). CDR3 sequence reads: CASSGAQETQYF. The DNA for the CDR3 is TGTGCCAGCAGCGGGGCGCAAGAGACCCAGTACTTC.

The chain uses TRBV27 and TRBJ1-2; D unresolved. The CDR3 sequence is 15 residues long. V was clipped by 0 bases and J by 5 bases, with 13 bases between them. The germline CDR1 and CDR2 sequences are MNHEY and SMNVEV (reference sequence). CDR3 coding DNA: TGTGCCAGCAGTTTATCACCGGGTTCCGGGTATGGCTACACCTTC. Translated, it gives CASSLSPGSGYGYTF.